This passage covers 29 T cell receptor beta chains from one sample sequenced in a study of shared clonotypes between healthy human individuals (dated by TCRdb to 2019 to 2021). CD8 naive samples were obtained by positive selection for CCR7 among CD45RO-negative cells, yielding a CD45RA+CCR7+ population from which TemRA cells were excluded. The library was built by means of the immunoSEQ multiplex PCR assay. Sourced from immuneACCESS, this table was stored by TCRdb with only in-frame sequences that have V and J called. A share of the clones is absent; for the studies checked, an unresolved V gene accounts for under half, and the remainder has no known explanation. This sample gives about 590,000 clones in total; less than 97% of them show up just once. Jointly, the top ten make up approximately 0.1% of the sample. The sequenced material came from naive CD8+ T cells sorted from blood. The sample's cell subset or site label is to be understood as: CD45RA+CCR7+. The receptor set was obtained from a woman aged 25 to 39 in good health.

This sequence joins TRBV27 and TRBJ2-5; D might be TRBD2 (6 bases). V gave up 5 bases and J gave up 4 bases, with 11 bases separating them. The V gene's germline CDR1 is MNHEY and CDR2 SMNVEV (reference sequence). CDR3 size: 13 residues. This chain's CDR3 is CASSRTTLETQYF. The CDR3 region has the DNA TGTGCCAGCAGTCGGACTACCTTAGAGACCCAGTACTTC.

Regarding this clone: The same CDR3 can be traced to other DNA sequences in this sample. The chain carries TRBV11-2 and TRBJ2-1; D is unresolved. Trimming stripped 1 base from V and 4 bases from J, with 2 bases between. The CDR3 loop spans 12 amino acids. The V gene's germline CDR1 is SGHAT and CDR2 FQNNGV. The CDR3 protein is CASSLGYNEQFF. The CDR3 DNA is TGTGCCAGCAGCTTAGGTTACAATGAGCAGTTCTTC.

V is TRBV28 and J is TRBJ1-5; D may be TRBD1 (6 bases). Germline-derived CDR1 and CDR2 are MDHEN and SYDVKM. V was shortened by 5 bases and J by 0 bases, with 14 bases between the two germline ends. The CDR3 totals 16 residues. The chain's CDR3 is CASSLGGTSSNQPQHF. The CDR3 DNA reads TGTGCCAGCAGTCTGGGGGGCACAAGTAGCAATCAGCCCCAGCATTTT.

A note on this clone: One junction end disagrees with the germline gene, perhaps due to a read error. The chain joins TRBV7-9 to TRBJ2-7, with D hard to call. The germline V gene encodes CDR1 SEHNR and CDR2 FQNEAQ (reference sequence). There are 15 residues in the CDR3. In DNA form, the CDR3 reads TGTGCCAGCAGCCAATCGGAGAACCAGGTTTGGAGCCTTATGTTC. This codes for CASSQSENQVWSLMF.

This clone was counted a single time. The genes are TRBV28 and TRBJ2-3; TRBD1 matches at 9 bases. CDR3 length: 15 amino acids. The V gene end was trimmed by 2 bases and the J gene end by 4 bases; junction bases not matched to a gene: 4. CDR1 and CDR2 (germline): MDHEN, SYDVKM. CDR3 nucleotide sequence: TGTGCCAGCAGTTTAGGGACAGGGATGTCAGATACGCAGTATTTT. Its translation: CASSLGTGMSDTQYF.

This clone was seen only once. The chain recombines TRBV19 with TRBJ2-5, with 7 nucleotides matching TRBD1. The assigned J gene may be wrong: the sequence end matches TRBJ2-7 better. Germline values: CDR1 LNHDA, CDR2 SQIVND (reference sequence). The CDR3 has 14 amino acids. CDR3 in amino acids: CASSIRGQSYEQYF. DNA for the CDR3: TGTGCCAGTAGTATAAGGGGACAGAGCTACGAGCAGTACTTC.

This chain uses TRBV19 with TRBJ2-5; 8 bases are a match to TRBD2. Per germline, CDR1 LNHDA and CDR2 SQIVND (reference sequence). The CDR3 loop spans 15 amino acids. The V gene end was trimmed by 4 bases and the J gene end by 5 bases; junction bases not matched to a gene: 9. CDR3 sequence reads: CASSSPGGDGETQYF. CDR3 DNA sequence: TGTGCCAGTAGTAGTCCGGGGGGGGACGGCGAGACCCAGTACTTC.

The chain joins TRBV28 to TRBJ2-5; D ambiguous. Gene TRBJ2-7 matches the end of the DNA better, so the J call may be wrong. This CDR3 is 18 amino acids long. Germline V gene lookup returns CDR1 MDHEN and CDR2 SYDVKM. CDR3 in amino acids: CASSLHSSTEISSYEQYF. The CDR3 DNA sequence: TGTGCCAGCAGTTTACACTCAAGTACAGAGATTTCCTCCTACGAGCAGTACTTC.

The genes are TRBV29-1 and TRBJ2-2; no clear D. V was shortened by 5 bases and J by 3 bases, with 7 bases between the two germline ends. Germline CDR1 is SQVTM and CDR2 is ANQGSEA. The CDR3 contains 12 residues. The CDR3 spells CSVRRDTGELFF. The CDR3 nucleotides are TGCAGCGTTCGACGAGACACCGGGGAGCTGTTTTTT.

The J gene is TRBJ2-7, the V gene TRBV9; unclear D gene. V was trimmed by 3 bases and J by 1 base, leaving 20 bases between them. Germline lookup yields CDR1 SGDLS and CDR2 YYNGEE. This CDR3 spans 17 amino acids. The DNA for the CDR3 is TGTGCCAGCAGCGGGAACCGGGCCCCGAATGGGTCCTACGAGCAGTACTTC. Amino acid sequence: CASSGNRAPNGSYEQYF.

This chain uses TRBV29-1 with TRBJ2-5; TRBD2 matches 9 bases. The ends lost 4 bases at V and 5 bases at J; junction bases unmatched: 8. CDR1 is SQVTM, CDR2 ANQGSEA, per germline. The CDR3 length is 14 residues. The CDR3 DNA reads TGCAGCGTTGCTGGCGGGAGGGTGCCCGAGACCCAGTACTTC. It encodes CSVAGGRVPETQYF.

V and J are TRBV28 and TRBJ1-3; a weak D match, TRBD1 (5 bases). CDR3 length equals 17 residues. Germline CDR1 MDHEN, CDR2 SYDVKM. The V gene lost 3 bases and the J gene lost 0 bases, with 15 bases spanning the gap. The CDR3 coding sequence is TGTGCCAGCAGTTTTAACGCCAGGACAAGCTCTGGAAACACCATATATTTT. Amino acids: CASSFNARTSSGNTIYF.

The chain recombines TRBV13 with TRBJ1-5; D possibly corresponds to TRBD1 (5 bases). The V gene's germline CDR1 is PRHDT and CDR2 FYEKMQ (reference sequence). The V gene lost 3 bases and the J gene lost 4 bases, with 7 bases spanning the gap. This CDR3 region has 13 residues. The CDR3 is CASSFQGNQPQHF. CDR3 in DNA: TGTGCCAGCAGCTTCCAGGGTAATCAGCCCCAGCATTTT.

This clone was found a few times. The chain's CDR3 is CATGEGENTEAFF. The CDR3 region has the DNA TGTGCCACCGGCGAGGGGGAGAACACTGAAGCTTTCTTT. The chain has TRBV15 and TRBJ1-1; a weak D match, TRBD1 (6 bases). Germline CDR1 is LNHNV and CDR2 is YYDKDF (reference sequence). V was clipped by 8 bases and J by 1 base, with 11 bases between them. The CDR3 spans 13 residues. The variable domain in full, completed from reference TRBV15 and TRBJ1-1, reads DAMVIQNPRYQVTQFGKPVTLSCSQTLNHNVMYWYQQKSSQAPKLLFHYYDKDFNNEADTPDNFQSRRPNTSFCFLDIRSPGLGDTAMYLCATGEGENTEAFFGQGTRLTVV.

The gene calls are TRBV13 and TRBJ2-7; D not resolved. CDR1 and CDR2 (germline): PRHDT, FYEKMQ (reference sequence). Deletions cut 3 bases from V and 0 bases from J, with 6 bases between. The CDR3 length is 13 residues. The CDR3 spells CASSFLGSYEQYF. CDR3 bases: TGTGCCAGCAGCTTTCTCGGCTCCTACGAGCAGTACTTC.

The V and J genes are TRBV9 and TRBJ1-1; D might be TRBD1 (5 bases). The CDR3 loop spans 15 amino acids. Trimming pared 0 bases from V and 0 bases from J, leaving 9 bases between. The V gene's germline CDR1 is SGDLS and CDR2 YYNGEE. CDR3 in amino acids: CASSVGPGMNTEAFF. CDR3 nucleotides: TGTGCCAGCAGCGTAGGCCCAGGGATGAACACTGAAGCTTTCTTT. The full variable domain, completed using reference TRBV9 and TRBJ1-1, is DSGVTQTPKHLITATGQRVTLRCSPRSGDLSVYWYQQSLDQGLQFLIQYYNGEERAKGNILERFSAQQFPDLHSELNLSSLELGDSALYFCASSVGPGMNTEAFFGQGTRLTVV.

The chain links TRBV27 to TRBJ2-3, with TRBD2 as a possible D gene (6 bases). Trimming left V 7 bases short and J 0 bases short, with 14 bases between. Germline lookup yields CDR1 MNHEY and CDR2 SMNVEV (reference sequence). The CDR3 has 15 amino acids. CDR3 residues: CASTLAGTSTDTQYF. The DNA for the CDR3 is TGTGCCAGCACCCTCGCGGGGACCAGCACAGATACGCAGTATTTT.

The gene calls are TRBV9 and TRBJ2-2; D not resolved. This CDR3 spans 13 amino acids. In germline, CDR1 is SGDLS, CDR2 YYNGEE. The V gene lost 4 bases and the J gene lost 1 base, with 5 bases spanning the gap. This chain's CDR3 is CASSPGNTGELFF. The CDR3 nucleotides read TGTGCCAGCAGCCCAGGGAACACCGGGGAGCTGTTTTTT.

This clone has more than one count but fewer than ten. The chain links TRBV29-1 to TRBJ1-4; 8 positions agree with TRBD1. The length of the CDR3 is 12 residues. Unmatched junction bases numbered 9, after V lost 4 bases and J lost 14 bases. CDR1 SQVTM and CDR2 ANQGSEA come from the germline V gene. The CDR3 DNA follows: TGCAGCGTTGTGATTCCCCGGGACAGGCTGTTTTTT. Translation gives CSVVIPRDRLFF.

The CDR3 here is CASSAGTSGWDEQFF. The CDR3 DNA sequence: TGTGCCAGTAGCGCCGGGACTAGTGGGTGGGATGAGCAGTTCTTC. The rearrangement joins TRBV19 to TRBJ2-1; 8 bases map to TRBD2. V gave up 6 bases and J gave up 8 bases; unmatched junction bases: 12. Germline values: CDR1 LNHDA, CDR2 SQIVND (reference sequence). The CDR3 spans 15 residues.

V usage is TRBV2 and J usage is TRBJ1-3, with D tentatively TRBD1 (6 bases). CDR3 length equals 18 residues. Germline assignment: CDR1 SNHLY and CDR2 FYNNEI. The ends were cut back, 4 bases at V and 0 bases at J, with 19 bases in the middle. The CDR3 DNA is TGTGCCAGCAGTGGGGGCCCTCAGGGGACCCTCTCTGGAAACACCATATATTTT. This translates into CASSGGPQGTLSGNTIYF.

The rearrangement joins TRBV2 to TRBJ1-1, with 9 positions matching TRBD1. V was pared by 3 bases and J by 7 bases, with 15 bases of the junction left unmatched. This CDR3 is 17 amino acids long. CDR1 and CDR2 from the germline V gene are SNHLY and FYNNEI. The CDR3: CASSDYWDREDFNEAFF. The CDR3 coding sequence is TGTGCCAGCAGTGATTATTGGGACAGGGAGGATTTCAATGAAGCTTTCTTT. Full variable domain (rest looked up from reference TRBV2 and TRBJ1-1): EPEVTQTPSHQVTQMGQEVILRCVPISNHLYFYWYRQILGQKVEFLVSFYNNEISEKSEIFDDQFSVERPDGSNFTLKIRSTKLEDSAMYFCASSDYWDREDFNEAFFGQGTRLTVV.

CDR3 bases: TGTGCCAGCGGCGTCTGGGCTGAAGCTTTCTTT. It yields the protein CASGVWAEAFF. This chain connects TRBV6-1 to TRBJ1-1; the D is unclear. V shed 8 bases and J shed 6 bases, with 10 bases lying between them. This CDR3 contains 11 residues. CDR1 and CDR2 from the germline V gene are MNHNS and SASEGT.

V usage is TRBV13 and J usage is TRBJ2-1, with 8 positions matching TRBD2. V gave up 5 bases and J gave up 8 bases; unmatched junction bases: 11. CDR1 PRHDT and CDR2 FYEKMQ come from the germline V gene (reference sequence). There are 15 residues in the CDR3. The CDR3 loop is CASSPGGEGGYEQFF. In nucleotides, the CDR3 is TGTGCCAGCAGCCCCGGGGGGGAGGGCGGCTATGAGCAGTTCTTC.

The genes are TRBV4-1 and TRBJ2-4; 14 bases are a match to TRBD2. The CDR3 is made up of 20 amino acids. Germline loops: CDR1 MGHRA, CDR2 YSYEKL. With V trimmed by 2 bases and J by 0 bases, 9 bases remained unmatched. The CDR3 loop is CASSQFAGTSGRGAKNIQYF. As DNA, the CDR3 is TGCGCCAGCAGCCAATTCGCCGGGACTAGCGGGAGAGGAGCCAAAAACATTCAGTACTTC.

Only one count was recorded for this clone. The V call is TRBV5-6, the J call TRBJ2-5; TRBD1 agrees at 9 bases. The germline CDR1 and CDR2 sequences are SGHDT and YYEEEE. V was clipped by 0 bases and J by 5 bases; unmatched bases: 11. The CDR3 is 17 residues long. CDR3 sequence reads: CASSLGTGDLGDETQYF. The CDR3 coding sequence is TGTGCCAGCAGCTTGGGGACAGGGGATTTGGGTGACGAGACCCAGTACTTC.

The chain carries TRBV19 and TRBJ2-7; 7 bases match TRBD1. The V gene end was trimmed by 6 bases and the J gene end by 2 bases; junction bases not matched to a gene: 13. CDR1 and CDR2 (germline): LNHDA, SQIVND (reference sequence). The CDR3 loop spans 16 amino acids. CDR3 bases: TGTGCCAGTAGCGCGACAGGGAGTATAGTCGCCTACGAGCAGTACTTC. Its translation is CASSATGSIVAYEQYF.

The CDR3 protein is CASSVLPGLAGTDTQYF. The CDR3, as DNA: TGTGCCAGCAGCGTACTCCCGGGACTAGCGGGGACAGATACGCAGTATTTT. The V and J genes are TRBV5-6 and TRBJ2-3; the match to TRBD2 covers 13 bases. Germline CDR1 and CDR2: SGHDT and YYEEEE. The V and J ends lost 4 bases and 3 bases, in that order; junction bases with no gene match: 8. The CDR3 consists of 17 residues.

In DNA form, the CDR3 reads TGTGCCAGCAGACGTGGGGACTCCCACTCCTACGAGCAGTACTTC. As protein: CASRRGDSHSYEQYF. The V gene is TRBV7-9, the J gene TRBJ2-7, with D maybe TRBD2 (6 bases). V was trimmed by 6 bases and J by 0 bases, leaving 15 bases between them. This CDR3 has 15 residues. The germline gives CDR1 SEHNR, CDR2 FQNEAQ (reference sequence).